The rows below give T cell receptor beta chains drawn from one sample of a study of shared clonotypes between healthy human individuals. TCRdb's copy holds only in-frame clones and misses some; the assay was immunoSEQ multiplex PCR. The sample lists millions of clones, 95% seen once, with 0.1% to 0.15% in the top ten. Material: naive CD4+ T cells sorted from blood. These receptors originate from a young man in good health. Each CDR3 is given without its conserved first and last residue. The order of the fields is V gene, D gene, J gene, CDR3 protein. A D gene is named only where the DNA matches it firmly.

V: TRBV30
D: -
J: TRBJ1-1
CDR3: AWSVGPINTEAF

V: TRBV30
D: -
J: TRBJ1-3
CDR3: AWSGLSGNTIY

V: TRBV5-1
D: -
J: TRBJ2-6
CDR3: ASSLRASGANVLT

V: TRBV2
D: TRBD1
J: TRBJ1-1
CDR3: ASRARDSLNTEAF

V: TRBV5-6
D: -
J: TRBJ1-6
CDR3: ASSLGQIYNSPLH

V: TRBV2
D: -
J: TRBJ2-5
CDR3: ASMYDEKETQY

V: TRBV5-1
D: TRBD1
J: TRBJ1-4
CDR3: ASSADVQGRNEKLF

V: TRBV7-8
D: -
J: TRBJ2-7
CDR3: ASSLALGEEQY

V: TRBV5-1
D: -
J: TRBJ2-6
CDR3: ASSPLGPISGANVLT

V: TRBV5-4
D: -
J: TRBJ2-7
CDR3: ASNNRPGLSYEQY

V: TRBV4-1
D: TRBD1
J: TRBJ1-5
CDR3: ASSQYNDRDGQPQH

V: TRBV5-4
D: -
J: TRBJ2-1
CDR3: ASSLGQGGSYNEQF

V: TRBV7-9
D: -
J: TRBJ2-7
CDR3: ASSLGRAQGKSYEQY

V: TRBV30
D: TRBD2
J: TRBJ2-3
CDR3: AWRLAASTDTQY

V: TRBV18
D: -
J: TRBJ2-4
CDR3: ASSPPTGLDIQY

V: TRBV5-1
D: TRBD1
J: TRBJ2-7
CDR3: ASHWGQGYSYEQY

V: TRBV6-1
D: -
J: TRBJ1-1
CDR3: ASSERGLAEAF

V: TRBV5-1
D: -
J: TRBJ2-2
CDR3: ASSLDGRTTNTGELF

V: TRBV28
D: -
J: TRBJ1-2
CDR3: ASSVRDIDGYT

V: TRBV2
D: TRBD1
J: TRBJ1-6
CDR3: ASRGGQSSYNSPLH

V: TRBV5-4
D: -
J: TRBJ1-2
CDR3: ASSSAGQGIRGYT

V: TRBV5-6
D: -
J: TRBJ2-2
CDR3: ASSPRTVTNTGELF